The 13 T cell receptor beta chains given below trace back to one sample, sequenced in a study of CD8 T cells in Susac syndrome. The authors reverse transcribed roughly 0.5 to 1 ug RNA with random hexamers. Using its own MiXCR run on the immunoSEQ multiplex PCR reads, TCRdb lists one record per CDR3 protein. The sample has some 260,000 distinct CDR3 sequences, around 93% seen once. Material: CD4+ T cells from PBMCs. The origin of the receptors is a human donor with multiple sclerosis.

V and J are TRBV4-1 and TRBJ1-2; D is perhaps TRBD1 (6 bases). CDR1 and CDR2 (germline): MGHRA, YSYEKL. The CDR3 has 15 amino acids. V lost 6 bases and J lost 1, with 15 bases in between. As DNA, the CDR3 is TGCGCCAGCAGGCAAACAGGGCGGGGTAACTATGGCTACACCTTC. Translation gives CASRQTGRGNYGYTF.

The chain carries TRBV18 and TRBJ1-5; 8 positions agree with TRBD1. J was trimmed by 7 bases and V by 2 bases; bases with no gene match: 4. Germline V CDR1 and CDR2: KGHSH, LQKENI. The CDR3 extends over 14 amino acids. The CDR3 reads CASSPKTGAQPQHF. The CDR3 bases are TGTGCCAGCTCACCAAAGACAGGGGCCCAGCCCCAGCATTTT.

This chain connects TRBV3-1 to TRBJ2-1, with D perhaps TRBD1 (6 bases). This CDR3 comprises 18 residues. V lost 2 bases to trimming and J lost 1 base, with 18 bases between them. Germline V gene lookup returns CDR1 LGHDT and CDR2 YNNKEL (reference sequence). CDR3 in amino acids: CASSQTLTGPTSYNEQFF. CDR3 DNA: TGTGCCAGCAGCCAAACCCTGACAGGACCCACGTCCTACAATGAGCAGTTCTTC.

The chain links TRBV28 to TRBJ2-7; TRBD2 matches 12 bases. This CDR3 comprises 15 residues. The V gene's germline CDR1 is MDHEN and CDR2 SYDVKM. The V segment lost 4 bases and the J segment 9 bases; nucleotides outside the gene matches: 10. The CDR3: CASSSTSGGSSLQYF. The CDR3 DNA follows: TGTGCCAGCAGTTCGACTAGCGGGGGCTCTTCTTTGCAGTACTTC.

The genes are TRBV2 and TRBJ1-2; D unclear. CDR3 length equals 14 residues. Trimming removed 2 bases from V and 4 bases from J, with 11 bases in between. Per the germline V gene, CDR1 is SNHLY and CDR2 is FYNNEI. The CDR3 bases are TGTGCCAGCAGTGAATTGGGCTTGGGCTATGGCTACACCTTC. Translated: CASSELGLGYGYTF.

The V call is TRBV5-1, the J call TRBJ2-2; possible D gene TRBD2, 6 bases. Germline CDR1 reads SGHRS; CDR2 reads YFSETQ. The ends were cut back, 1 base at V and 5 bases at J, with 12 bases in the middle. The CDR3 contains 15 residues. CDR3 sequence (DNA): TGCGCCAGCAGCTTGTCGGCAGGGAGGACCGGGGAGCTGTTTTTT. This sequence encodes CASSLSAGRTGELFF.

For the CDR3, the DNA is TGTGCCAGCAGCGTGGGCGGGGAAACAGATACGCAGTATTTT. Protein sequence: CASSVGGETDTQYF. This chain links TRBV7-9 with TRBJ2-3; D might be TRBD2 (6 bases). The germline V and J ends were trimmed by 5 bases and 3 bases, with 12 bases remaining between them. The germline V gene has CDR1 SEHNR and CDR2 FQNEAQ (reference sequence). There are 14 residues in the CDR3.

J is TRBJ2-1 and V is TRBV12-3 or TRBV12-4, with a weak D call TRBD2 (5 bases). The germline V and J ends were trimmed by 3 bases and 8 bases, with 14 bases remaining between them. This CDR3 comprises 14 residues. CDR3 sequence (DNA): TGTGCCAGCAGTTTGGAACTAGATGCCTATGAGCAGTTCTTC. This sequence encodes CASSLELDAYEQFF.

The genes are TRBV5-1 and TRBJ2-2; the D gene is possibly TRBD1 (6 bases). In germline, CDR1 is SGHRS, CDR2 YFSETQ. The CDR3 length is 15 residues. Trimming cost V 2 bases and J 3 bases, with 11 bases left between them. CDR3 nucleotide sequence: TGCGCCAGCAGCTTAAGGGACATTGACACCGGGGAGCTGTTTTTT. It codes for CASSLRDIDTGELFF. Combining the CDR3 with reference TRBV5-1 and TRBJ2-2 gives the whole variable domain KAGVTQTPRYLIKTRGQQVTLSCSPISGHRSVSWYQQTPGQGLQFLFEYFSETQRNKGNFPGRFSGRQFSNSRSEMNVSTLELGDSALYLCASSLRDIDTGELFFGEGSRLTVL.

The chain joins TRBV2 to TRBJ2-5; 7 bases fit TRBD1. Germline V lookup: CDR1 SNHLY, CDR2 FYNNEI. J was trimmed by 1 base and V by 6 bases; bases with no gene match: 11. The CDR3 contains 16 residues. The DNA of the CDR3 is TGTGCCAGCAGGAGTGGTGTGAGGACAGGCCAAGAGACCCAGTACTTC. Translating it yields CASRSGVRTGQETQYF.

The chain has TRBV28 and TRBJ1-2; D is perhaps TRBD1 (6 bases). The germline V and J ends were trimmed by 9 bases and 0 bases, with 8 bases remaining between them. The germline V gene encodes CDR1 MDHEN and CDR2 SYDVKM. This CDR3 is built from 12 residues. This CDR3 reads CASRGTNYGYTF. CDR3 nucleotides: TGTGCCAGTAGGGGGACTAACTATGGCTACACCTTC.

The chain combines TRBV20-1 with TRBJ2-7; 12 bases line up with TRBD1. This CDR3 region has 14 residues. Germline values: CDR1 DFQATT, CDR2 SNEGSKA (reference sequence). V trimming: 5 bases; J trimming: 2 bases; junction bases outside the gene matches: 4. The CDR3 loop reads CSAWGDRGPYEQYF. CDR3 sequence (DNA): TGCAGTGCTTGGGGGGACAGGGGGCCCTACGAGCAGTACTTC.

This chain joins TRBV6-1 and TRBJ1-1; D uncertain. The CDR3 contains 13 residues. The germline CDR1 and CDR2 sequences are MNHNS and SASEGT. The V end lost 7 bases, the J end lost 2 bases, and 11 bases lay between the germline ends. The CDR3 region has the DNA TGTGCCAGCACCCGGGGAGTTAACACTGAAGCTTTCTTT. It codes for CASTRGVNTEAFF.